What follows describes a single T cell receptor (beta chain). Its matching antigen is unknown. TCRdb re-called the 5' RACE reads and catalogs CDR3 proteins one per entry, DNA excluded. The sample shows 550,000 to 600,000 distinct CDR3 sequences, and under 4.5% sits with its ten largest clones. The data originate from a study of T cells expressing NK-cell markers. Study-level background: Cells sorted as CD3+CD56+NKG2C+, CD3+CD56+NKG2C- and CD3+CD56-NKG2C+ T cells supplied the TCR beta repertoires. One of the eight sequenced donors was seronegative, whereas the other seven were HCMV-seropositive. Study findings and constraints: The study found dominant NKG2C+ clonotypes at roughly 1.0-8% of CD8+ T cells in about six donors.

The receptor comes from a man younger than 35 in good health. The sample was blood T cells: a sorted CD56 or NKG2C T cell subset, CD4+ or CD8+ T cells, or bulk PBMC T cells (not recorded which).

The CDR3 here is CASSLISGRGETQYF. The chain recombines TRBV11-2 with TRBJ2-5; absent DNA, TCRdb's TRBD2 call cannot be checked. Per germline, CDR1 SGHAT and CDR2 FQNNGV. This CDR3 contains 15 residues.